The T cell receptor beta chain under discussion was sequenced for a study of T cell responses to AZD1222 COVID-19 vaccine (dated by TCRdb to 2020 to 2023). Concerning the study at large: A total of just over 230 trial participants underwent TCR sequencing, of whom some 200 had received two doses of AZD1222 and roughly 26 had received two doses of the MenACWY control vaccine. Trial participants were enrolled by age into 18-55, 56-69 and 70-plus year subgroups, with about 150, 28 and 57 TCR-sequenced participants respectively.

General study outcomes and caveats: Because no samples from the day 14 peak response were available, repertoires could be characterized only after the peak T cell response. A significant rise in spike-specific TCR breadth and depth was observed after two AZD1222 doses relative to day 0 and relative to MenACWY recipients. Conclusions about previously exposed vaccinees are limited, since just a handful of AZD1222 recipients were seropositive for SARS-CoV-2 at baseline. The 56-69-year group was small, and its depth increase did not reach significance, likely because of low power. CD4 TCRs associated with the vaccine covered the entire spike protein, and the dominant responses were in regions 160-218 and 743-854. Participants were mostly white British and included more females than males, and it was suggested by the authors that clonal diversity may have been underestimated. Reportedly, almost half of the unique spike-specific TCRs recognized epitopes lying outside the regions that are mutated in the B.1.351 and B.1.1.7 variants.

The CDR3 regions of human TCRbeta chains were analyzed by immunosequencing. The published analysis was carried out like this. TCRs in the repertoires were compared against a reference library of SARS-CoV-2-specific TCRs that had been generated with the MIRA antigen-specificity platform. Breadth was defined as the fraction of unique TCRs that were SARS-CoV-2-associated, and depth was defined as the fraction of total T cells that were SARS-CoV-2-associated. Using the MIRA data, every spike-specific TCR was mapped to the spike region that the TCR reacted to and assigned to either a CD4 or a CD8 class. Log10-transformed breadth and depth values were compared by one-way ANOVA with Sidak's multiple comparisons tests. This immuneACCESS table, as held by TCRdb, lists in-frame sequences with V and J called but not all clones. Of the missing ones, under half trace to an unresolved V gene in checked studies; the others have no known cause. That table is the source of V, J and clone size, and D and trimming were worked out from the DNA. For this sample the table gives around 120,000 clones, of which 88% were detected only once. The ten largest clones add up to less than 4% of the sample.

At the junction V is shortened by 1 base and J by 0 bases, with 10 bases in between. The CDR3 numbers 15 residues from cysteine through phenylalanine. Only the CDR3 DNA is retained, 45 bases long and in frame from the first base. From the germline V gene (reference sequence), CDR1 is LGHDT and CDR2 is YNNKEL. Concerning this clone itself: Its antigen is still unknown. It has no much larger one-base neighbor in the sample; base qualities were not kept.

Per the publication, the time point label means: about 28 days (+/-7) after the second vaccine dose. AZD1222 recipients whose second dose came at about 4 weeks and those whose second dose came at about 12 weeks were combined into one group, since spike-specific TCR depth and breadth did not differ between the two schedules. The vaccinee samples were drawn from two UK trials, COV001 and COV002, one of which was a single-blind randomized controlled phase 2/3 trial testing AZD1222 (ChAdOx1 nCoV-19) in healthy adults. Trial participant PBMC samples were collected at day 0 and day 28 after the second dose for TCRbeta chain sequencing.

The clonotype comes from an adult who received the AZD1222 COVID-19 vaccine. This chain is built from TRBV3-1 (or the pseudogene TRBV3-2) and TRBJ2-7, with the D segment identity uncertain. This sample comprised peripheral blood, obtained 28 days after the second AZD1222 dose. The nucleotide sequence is TGTGCCAGCAGCCAAGGGACCTACGTCTCCTACGAGCAGTACTTC. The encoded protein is CASSQGTYVSYEQYF.